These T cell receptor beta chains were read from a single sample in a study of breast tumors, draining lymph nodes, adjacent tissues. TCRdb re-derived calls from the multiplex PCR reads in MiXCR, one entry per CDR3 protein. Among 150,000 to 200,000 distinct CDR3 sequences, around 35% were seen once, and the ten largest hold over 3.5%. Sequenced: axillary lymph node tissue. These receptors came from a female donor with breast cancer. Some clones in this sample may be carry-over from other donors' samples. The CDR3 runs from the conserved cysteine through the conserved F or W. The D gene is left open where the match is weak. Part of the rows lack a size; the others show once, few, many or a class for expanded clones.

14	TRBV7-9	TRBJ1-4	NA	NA	TGTGCCAGCAGCTGGGGGGCCTTTAATGAAAAACTGTTTTTT	CASSWGAFNEKLFF
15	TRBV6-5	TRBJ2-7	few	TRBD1	TGTGCCAGCAGTCACGAGACAGGGAAGGGTCGCGAGCAGTACTTC	CASSHETGKGREQYF
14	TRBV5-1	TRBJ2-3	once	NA	TGCGCCAGCAGCCAACCCTCGACAGGAGATACGCAGTATTTT	CASSQPSTGDTQYF
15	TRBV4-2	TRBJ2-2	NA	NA	TGTGCCAGCAGCCCTGGGACACAGAACACCGGGGAGCTGTTTTTT	CASSPGTQNTGELFF
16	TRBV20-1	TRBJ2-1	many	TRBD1	TGCAGTGCTAGAGGTTTGCTGGGACAGGGGTACAATGAGCAGTTCTTC	CSARGLLGQGYNEQFF
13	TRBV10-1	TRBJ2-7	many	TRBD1	TGCGCCAGCAGTGGGACAGGGGGCTACGAGCAGTACTTC	CASSGTGGYEQYF
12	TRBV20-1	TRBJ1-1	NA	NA	TGCAGTGCTTCAGGGTGGAACACTGAAGCTTTCTTT	CSASGWNTEAFF
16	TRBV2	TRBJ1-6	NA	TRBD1	TGTGCCAGCACCTTGGACAGGAGCTCCTATAATTCACCCCTCCACTTT	CASTLDRSSYNSPLHF
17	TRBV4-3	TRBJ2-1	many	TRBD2	TGCGCCAGCAGCCAAGCGATTAGACTAGCGGGACGAAATGAGCAGTTCTTC	CASSQAIRLAGRNEQFF
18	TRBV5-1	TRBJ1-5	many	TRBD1	TGCGCCAGCAGCCCCGGGACAGGGGGCGCGTTAGGGAATCAGCCCCAGCATTTT	CASSPGTGGALGNQPQHF
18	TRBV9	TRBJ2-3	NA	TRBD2	TGTGCCAGCAGCTCCCGTGGGCCTCTAGCGGGAGAAAGGGATACGCAGTATTTT	CASSSRGPLAGERDTQYF
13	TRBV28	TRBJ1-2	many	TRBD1	TGTGCCAGCAGTTTGGCAGGGGGGGGAGGCTACACCTTC	CASSLAGGGGYTF
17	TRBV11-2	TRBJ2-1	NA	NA	TGTGCCAGCAGCATATTTAGGTCTACCCTCGCCTACAATGAGCAGTTCTTC	CASSIFRSTLAYNEQFF
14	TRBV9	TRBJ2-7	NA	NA	TGTGCCAGCAGCTTTCGGCTCAGCTCCTACGAGCAGTACTTC	CASSFRLSSYEQYF
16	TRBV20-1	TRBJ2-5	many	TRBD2	TGCAGTGCAACCGGAGGTCTGGGGGGAGGGGAAGAGACCCAGTACTTC	CSATGGLGGGEETQYF
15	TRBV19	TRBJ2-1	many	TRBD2	TGTGCCAGTACTTCCCGGACTAGCTCCTACAATGAGCAGTTCTTC	CASTSRTSSYNEQFF
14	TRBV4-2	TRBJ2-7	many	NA	TGTGCCAGCAGCCCCGGAGGGGGATGGTACGAGCAGTACTTC	CASSPGGGWYEQYF
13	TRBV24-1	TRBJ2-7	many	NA	TGTGCCACCAGCGACAGTGGTTCCTACGAGCAGTACTTC	CATSDSGSYEQYF
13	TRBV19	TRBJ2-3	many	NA	TGTGCCAGTAGGGGGAGACTTCAAGATACGCAGTATTTT	CASRGRLQDTQYF
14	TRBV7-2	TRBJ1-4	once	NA	TGTGCCAGCCGTTCCGCGGGGGGTATTGAAAAACTGTTTTTT	CASRSAGGIEKLFF
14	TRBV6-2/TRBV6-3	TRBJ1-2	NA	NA	TGTGACAGCAGTACTTATGGTGGTCGGGACAGCTACACCTTC	CDSSTYGGRDSYTF
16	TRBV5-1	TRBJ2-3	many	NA	TGCGCCAGCAGCTTGGCCGGGACGGGTAGCACAGATACGCAGTATTTT	CASSLAGTGSTDTQYF
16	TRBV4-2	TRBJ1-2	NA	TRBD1	TGTGCCAGCAGCCCACCCGGACAGGGGGAGAGTTATGGCTACGCCTTC	CASSPPGQGESYGYAF
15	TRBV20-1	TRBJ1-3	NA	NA	TGCAGTCCGTCAGTAGGCCCCGGCGATGGAAACACCATATATTTT	CSPSVGPGDGNTIYF
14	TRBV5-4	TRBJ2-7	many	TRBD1	TGTGCCAGCAGCCACAGGGGGCGAATCGACGAGCAGTACTTC	CASSHRGRIDEQYF
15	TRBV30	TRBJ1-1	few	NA	TGTGCCTGGAGTGTCCAGCACCAACTGAACACTGAAGCTTTCTTT	CAWSVQHQLNTEAFF
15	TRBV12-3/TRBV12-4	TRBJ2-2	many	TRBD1	TGTGCCAGCAGTCTTACAGGGGCCAGCACCGGGGAGCTGTTTTTT	CASSLTGASTGELFF
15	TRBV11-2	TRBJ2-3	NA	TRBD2	TGTGCCAGCAGCTTTCTAGCGGGGGGAACTGGTACGCAGTATTTT	CASSFLAGGTGTQYF
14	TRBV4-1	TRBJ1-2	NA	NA	TGCGCCAGCAGCCAAGGGCTTCGGACAAGTGGCTACACCTTC	CASSQGLRTSGYTF
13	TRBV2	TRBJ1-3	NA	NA	TGTGCCAGCAGTGGGTTCTCTGGAAACACCATATATTTT	CASSGFSGNTIYF
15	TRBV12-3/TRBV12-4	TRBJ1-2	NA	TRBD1	TGTGCCAGCAGGCTTAGGTCCCAGGGGGGAACTGGAAACACCTTC	CASRLRSQGGTGNTF
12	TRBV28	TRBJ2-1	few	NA	TGTGCCAGCAGTTTAAACTCCTGGGAGCAGTTCTTC	CASSLNSWEQFF
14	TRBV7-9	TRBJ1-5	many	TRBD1	TGTGCCAGCAGCCAGACAGGGGGAAGAGGCGGCGCGCATTTT	CASSQTGGRGGAHF
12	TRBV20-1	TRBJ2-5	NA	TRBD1	TGCAGTGCTGAGGGACAGGGCGAGACCCAGTACTTC	CSAEGQGETQYF
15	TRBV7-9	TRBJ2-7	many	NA	TGTGCCAGCAGCTCCCCGGGGGCTAGCTCCTACGAGCAGTACTTC	CASSSPGASSYEQYF
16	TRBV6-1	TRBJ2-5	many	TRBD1	TGTGCCAGCAGTCCGACTACCGGGACAGGTAGAGAGACCCAGTACTTC	CASSPTTGTGRETQYF
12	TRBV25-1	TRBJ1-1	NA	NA	TGTGCCAGAGGGGGGTGCACCACTGAAGCTTTCTTT	CARGGCTTEAFF
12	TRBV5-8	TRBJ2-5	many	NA	TGTGCCAGCAGGTGGGGCACCGAGACCCAGTACTTC	CASRWGTETQYF
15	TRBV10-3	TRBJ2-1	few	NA	TGTGCCATCAGTTTGTACGCGATAGGTGGCAATGAGCAGTTCTTC	CAISLYAIGGNEQFF
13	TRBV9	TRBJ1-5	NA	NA	TGTGCCAGCAGCGAAACAGGGACTAAGACCCAGCATTTT	CASSETGTKTQHF
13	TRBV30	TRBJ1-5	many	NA	TGTGCCTGGAGTGTAGGGAGCAATCAGCCCCAGCATTTT	CAWSVGSNQPQHF
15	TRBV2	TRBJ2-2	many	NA	TGTGCCAGCCGTGTCCCGCCAAACCCCACCGGGGAGCTGTTTTTT	CASRVPPNPTGELFF
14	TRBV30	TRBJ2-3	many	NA	TGTGCCTGGAGTACACGGGGGTCTAAAGATACGCAGTATTTT	CAWSTRGSKDTQYF
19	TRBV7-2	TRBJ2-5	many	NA	TGTGCCAGCAGTTTCACCCGGGACTCGACAATCAGCCACCAAGAGACCCAGTACTTC	CASSFTRDSTISHQETQYF
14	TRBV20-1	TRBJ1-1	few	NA	TGCAGTGCTAGAGTAGGCGCCAGGGTGACTGAAGCTTTCTTT	CSARVGARVTEAFF
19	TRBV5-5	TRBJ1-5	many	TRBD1	TGTGCCAGCAGCTCGGGGCCGGGACAGGGTATTGGTGGCAATCAGCCCCAGCATTTT	CASSSGPGQGIGGNQPQHF
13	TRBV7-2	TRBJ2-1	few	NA	TGTGTCAGCAGCCCCGGGGGCCACGGTGAGCAGTTCTTC	CVSSPGGHGEQFF
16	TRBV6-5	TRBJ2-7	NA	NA	TGTGCCAGCAGTTACTCGGATAACAGGCCCTCCTACGAGCAGTACTTC	CASSYSDNRPSYEQYF
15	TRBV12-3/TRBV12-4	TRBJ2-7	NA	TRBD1	TGTGCCAGCAGCCCCGTATGGGACAGAATCTACGTGCAGTACTTC	CASSPVWDRIYVQYF